This TCR beta chain was recorded in a study of blood T cells in healthy people across ages. Overall study: In model experiments, template switching was able to capture about one barcoded beta molecule for every two T cells that were present. Study-wide findings and caveats: Without sorted subsets, naive and antigen-experienced compartments could not be conclusively compared.

This clonotype was counted ten times or more. Its antigen is not identified. Those donating, healthy Caucasian individuals from Russia, were aged roughly 6 to 90. V gave up 0 bases and J gave up 6 bases, with 12 bases separating them. Per the germline V gene, CDR1 is LNHNV and CDR2 is YYDKDF (reference sequence). This CDR3 region has 14 residues. For the second PCR, which ran for roughly 6 to 12 cycles, a sample-barcoded 5' primer and a J-beta primer mix were used. A tag from a template-switch adaptor with 12 random nucleotides marked each cDNA molecule. Each CDR3 protein is one row after TCRdb ran MiXCR on the 5' RACE reads. This sample has roughly 650,000 distinct CDR3 sequences, with about a third found just once.

This sequence originates from a woman over 75 in good health. The chain employs TRBV15 and TRBJ2-7; D gene ambiguous. Sample: blood. CDR3 nucleotide sequence: TGTGCCACCAGCAGAGATCCTGCCCTGGGCGAGCAGTACTTC. Protein sequence: CATSRDPALGEQYF. Full variable domain (missing parts from reference TRBV15 and TRBJ2-7): DAMVIQNPRYQVTQFGKPVTLSCSQTLNHNVMYWYQQKSSQAPKLLFHYYDKDFNNEADTPDNFQSRRPNTSFCFLDIRSPGLGDTAMYLCATSRDPALGEQYFGPGTRLTVT.